The 5 T cell receptor beta chains below come from one sample, sequenced in a study of blood T cell repertoires in COVID-19. The assay was immunoSEQ multiplex PCR, and TCRdb's table has in-frame clones only and misses some. The sample includes 200,000 or so clones, around 84% seen only once; the top ten take 3% to 3.5%. Specimen: peripheral blood. The receptor source for this set is a man aged 60-69 years with acute or convalescent COVID-19.

This clone turned up a few times. Other DNA sequences of this sample code for an identical CDR3. The chain combines TRBV7-8 with TRBJ2-5, with 7 bases matching TRBD1. V dropped 3 bases and J dropped 5; count of bases not matched to a gene: 3. In germline, CDR1 is SGHVS, CDR2 FQNEAQ. The CDR3 runs to 13 residues. CDR3 coding DNA: TGTGCCAGCAGCTTGACAGGGCCCGAGACCCAGTACTTC. This sequence encodes CASSLTGPETQYF.

The chain joins TRBV3-1 (or the pseudogene TRBV3-2) to TRBJ2-2; 10 positions agree with TRBD2. This CDR3 region has 18 residues. Trimming cost V 0 bases and J 6 bases; bases outside gene matches: 10. Germline values: CDR1 LGHDT, CDR2 YNNKEL (reference sequence). The CDR3 sequence: CASSQDRSGTSVAGELFF. CDR3 nucleotide sequence: TGTGCCAGCAGCCAAGACAGATCCGGGACTAGCGTCGCCGGGGAGCTGTTTTTT.

The rearrangement uses TRBV5-4 and TRBJ1-2; 10 nucleotides align to TRBD1. This CDR3 region has 16 residues. CDR1 is SGHNT, CDR2 YYREEE, per germline (reference sequence). V was pared by 4 bases and J by 4 bases, with 10 bases of the junction left unmatched. The CDR3 DNA is TGTGCCAGCAGCCCGTCCGGGACAGGGGTGGGCTATGGCTACACCTTC. This gives the protein CASSPSGTGVGYGYTF.

This sequence joins TRBV6-6 and TRBJ2-3; TRBD2 matches at 13 bases. The CDR3 sequence is 16 residues long. The V gene's germline CDR1 is MNHNY and CDR2 SVGAGI (reference sequence). Trimming cost V 6 bases and J 2 bases; bases outside gene matches: 5. The CDR3 reads CASRKTSGGATDTQYF. CDR3 coding DNA: TGTGCCAGCAGAAAAACTAGCGGGGGGGCCACAGATACGCAGTATTTT.

The J gene is TRBJ1-6, the V gene TRBV27; weak D call: TRBD1 (6 bases). Germline V lookup: CDR1 MNHEY, CDR2 SMNVEV (reference sequence). The CDR3 covers 15 residues. The V and J ends lost 4 bases and 3 bases respectively, with 10 bases between them. CDR3 sequence reads: CASSSLQGYNSPLHF. The CDR3 bases are TGTGCCAGCAGTTCCCTACAGGGCTATAATTCACCCCTCCACTTT.